The clone carrying this T cell receptor beta chain has more than one count but fewer than ten. Its matching antigen is unknown. Germline lookup yields CDR1 ENHRY and CDR2 SYGVKD. This CDR3 has 15 residues. After removal of 6 bases from V and 8 bases from J, the junction contained 8 bases not matched to a gene. 60 Vbeta and 13 Jbeta primers were used in PCR. Assay used: immunoSEQ multiplex PCR; TCRdb lists only in-frame clones, some missing. The table records about 160,000 clones, around four fifths of them present only once. The entry originates in a study of cytomegalovirus exposure and HLA in healthy donors. Points from the study as a whole: Prior analysis indicated that the majority of TCR beta V segments exhibited productivity approximately 87% or approximately 30% of the time. It is likely that the observed cluster of highly shared sequence variants was a sequencing artifact.

Input material: PBMCs. The V call is TRBV10-3, the J call TRBJ2-3; 13 bases line up with TRBD2. The sequence derives from a woman between 45 and 60 years old in good health and CMV-seronegative. The CDR3 spells CAISAGLAGDVTQYF. The DNA of the CDR3 is TGTGCCATCAGCGCTGGACTAGCGGGAGATGTTACGCAGTATTTT.